This TCR beta chain comes out of a study of T cells expressing NK-cell markers. Study overall: Among eight sequenced donors, seven carried HCMV seropositivity while one was seronegative. The study's findings and limits: In roughly six donors, dominant NKG2C+ clonotypes were roughly 1.0-7.0% of CD8+ T cells.

TCRdb processed the 5' RACE reads again and assigns one entry to each CDR3 protein, with no DNA. Recorded for this sample: 200,000 to 300,000 distinct CDR3 sequences. About this clonotype: The target antigen is unknown.

This receptor was obtained from a man aged 18 to 30 in good health. Source material: blood T cells: a sorted CD56 or NKG2C T cell subset, CD4+ or CD8+ T cells, or bulk PBMC T cells (not recorded which).

CDR3: CASSRTGAGSPLHF. The V gene is TRBV7-9, the J gene TRBJ1-6; TCRdb's D call, TRBD1, is unchecked because there is no DNA. CDR1 SEHNR and CDR2 FQNEAQ come from the germline V gene (reference sequence). The CDR3 totals 14 residues.